These 20 T cell receptor beta chains were sequenced from one sample in a study of shared clonotypes between healthy human individuals. The data were produced by immunoSEQ multiplex PCR, yet TCRdb's version contains in-frame clones alone and is incomplete. The data show around 100,000 clones, about 70% seen once. The sample taken for sequencing was memory CD8+ T cells sorted from blood. Sample subset: CD45RO+ cells pooled with CCR7-negative TemRA cells. The receptors were gathered from a woman aged 30 to 39 in good health.

This clone was found a few times. The rearrangement uses TRBV13 and TRBJ2-2; 8 bases are shared with TRBD1. Germline CDR1 and CDR2: PRHDT and FYEKMQ (reference sequence). The junction had 1 base not matched to a gene; V was cut back by 4 bases and J by 6 bases. CDR3 length: 13 residues. The CDR3 nucleotides read TGTGCCAGCAGCTGGACAGGGCCCGGGGAGCTGTTTTTT. Its translation: CASSWTGPGELFF.

The chain couples TRBV5-1 to TRBJ1-1; possible D gene TRBD1, 5 bases. CDR3 length equals 14 residues. V was clipped by 3 bases and J by 3 bases, with 12 bases between them. The germline gives CDR1 SGHRS, CDR2 YFSETQ. The CDR3 here is CASSYGGEDTEAFF. CDR3 DNA sequence: TGCGCCAGCAGCTATGGGGGAGAGGACACTGAAGCTTTCTTT.

The chain is built from TRBV28 and TRBJ2-5; tentative D call: TRBD2 (6 bases). The J call may be mistaken, given a closer DNA end match to TRBJ2-7. The germline CDR1 and CDR2 sequences are MDHEN and SYDVKM. The CDR3 covers 14 residues. Written as DNA, the CDR3 is TGTGCCATCGATCGGGGGACGGCCAGCTACGAGCAGTACTTC. This sequence encodes CAIDRGTASYEQYF.

This clone came up many times. V is TRBV2 and J is TRBJ2-3, with 8 bases matching TRBD1. Trimming cost V 3 bases and J 2 bases; bases outside gene matches: 7. The germline gives CDR1 SNHLY, CDR2 FYNNEI. This CDR3 has 16 amino acids. The CDR3 DNA reads as TGTGCCAGCAGTGAGATGACAGGGGTCAACACAGATACGCAGTATTTT. Protein product: CASSEMTGVNTDTQYF.

This sequence joins TRBV11-2 and TRBJ2-5, with D maybe TRBD2 (6 bases). Gene TRBJ2-7 matches the end of the DNA better, so the J call may be wrong. CDR1 and CDR2 (germline): SGHAT, FQNNGV. The CDR3 spans 15 residues. The CDR3 DNA reads TGTGCCAGCAGCTTATTCGTCGTGGGAGGCTACGAGCAGTACTTC. It is translated as CASSLFVVGGYEQYF.

This clone was recorded at least ten times. Other DNA sequences of this sample code for an identical CDR3. The chain employs TRBV30 and TRBJ2-7, with 12 bases that match TRBD2. The germline V gene has CDR1 GTSNPN and CDR2 SVGIG (reference sequence). CDR3 length: 16 amino acids. V gave up 1 base and J gave up 2 bases; unmatched junction bases: 6. CDR3 in DNA: TGTGCCTGGAGTGGACTAGCGGGAGAAAAGACCTACGAGCAGTACTTC. This encodes CAWSGLAGEKTYEQYF.

This clone appeared a few times. The chain joins TRBV5-4 to TRBJ1-3, with D perhaps TRBD1 (5 bases). The CDR3 sequence is 14 residues long. Germline-derived CDR1 and CDR2 are SGHNT and YYREEE (reference sequence). Trimming took 0 bases from V and 7 from J, leaving 11 bases between them. The CDR3 DNA follows: TGTGCCAGCAGCTTGGACAGGTCGTTCAACACCATATATTTT. This encodes CASSLDRSFNTIYF.

V is TRBV6-4 and J is TRBJ2-1; 7 nucleotides line up with TRBD2. The CDR3 contains 15 residues. With V trimmed by 3 bases and J by 5 bases, 7 bases remained unmatched. CDR1 is MRHNA and CDR2 is SNTAGT in the germline V gene. This CDR3 reads CASSENPSGNNEQFF. The DNA of the CDR3 is TGTGCCAGCAGTGAGAACCCTAGCGGTAACAATGAGCAGTTCTTC.

V and J are TRBV5-6 and TRBJ2-7; D may be TRBD2 (6 bases). With 4 bases removed from V and 6 bases from J, the gap between germline ends came to 23 bases. This CDR3 has 16 amino acids. Per germline, CDR1 SGHDT and CDR2 YYEEEE. For the CDR3, the DNA is TGTGCCAGCAGCGGGGGGTTTTCGAGTTCCGGCTGCGAGCAGTACTTC. Translated: CASSGGFSSSGCEQYF.

This clone appeared a single time. The chain has TRBV29-1 and TRBJ2-7; TRBD2 is a possible D gene (6 bases). Germline CDR1 reads SQVTM; CDR2 reads ANQGSEA. V was cut by 6 bases and J by 5 bases, with 20 bases left in between. The CDR3 is 14 amino acids. Here the CDR3 reads CSVNHPRGGNEQYF. In DNA, the CDR3 is TGCAGCGTCAACCATCCTAGGGGCGGGAACGAGCAGTACTTC.

The gene calls are TRBV29-1 and TRBJ2-2, with D possibly TRBD2 on 5 matching bases. CDR1 and CDR2 (germline): SQVTM, ANQGSEA. V lost 4 bases and J 0 bases, leaving 9 bases between the germline ends. The CDR3 loop spans 14 amino acids. The CDR3: CSVAGLANTGELFF. CDR3 in DNA: TGCAGCGTTGCAGGACTCGCGAACACCGGGGAGCTGTTTTTT.

This clone occurred a few times. Other DNA sequences from this sample encode an identical CDR3 as well. The chain recombines TRBV2 with TRBJ2-7; D might be TRBD1 or TRBD2, each matching 5 bases. V lost 6 bases to trimming and J lost 0 bases, with 9 bases between them. The CDR3 is made up of 13 amino acids. Germline V gene lookup returns CDR1 SNHLY and CDR2 FYNNEI. This chain's CDR3 is CASSGDPSYEQYF. CDR3 nucleotides: TGTGCCAGCAGCGGGGACCCCTCCTACGAGCAGTACTTC. Based on the CDR3 plus reference TRBV2 and TRBJ2-7, the full variable domain is EPEVTQTPSHQVTQMGQEVILRCVPISNHLYFYWYRQILGQKVEFLVSFYNNEISEKSEIFDDQFSVERPDGSNFTLKIRSTKLEDSAMYFCASSGDPSYEQYFGPGTRLTVT.

This chain uses TRBV7-5 with TRBJ1-5; the D call in the table, TRBD1, was not verified against the DNA. TRBV7-5 is described as a pseudogene. The length of the CDR3 is 20 residues. This chain's CDR3 is CVRSPGAPWPKGNSNQPQHF. CDR3 nucleotide sequence: TGTGTCAGAAGCCCTGGGGCCCCCTGGCCGAAGGGAAATAGCAATCAGCCCCAGCATTTT.

The genes are TRBV11-1 and TRBJ2-2; 12 positions match TRBD2. There are 15 residues in the CDR3. Germline V gene sequence: CDR1 SGHAT, CDR2 FQDESV (reference sequence). V dropped 5 bases and J dropped 6; count of bases not matched to a gene: 4. The CDR3 DNA follows: TGTGCCAGCAGCCACGGGACTAGCGGGTCCGGGGAGCTGTTTTTT. It encodes CASSHGTSGSGELFF.

The chain carries TRBV30 and TRBJ1-2; perhaps TRBD1 as D (5 bases). Trimming pared 0 bases from V and 3 bases from J, leaving 14 bases between. The CDR3 runs to 15 residues. Germline CDR1 and CDR2: GTSNPN and SVGIG (reference sequence). Here the CDR3 DNA reads TGTGCCTGGAGTGTGCCCCAGGGCCCCTACTATGGCTACACCTTC. Translation: CAWSVPQGPYYGYTF.

The chain combines TRBV19 with TRBJ2-1; 9 nucleotides line up with TRBD2. CDR1 and CDR2 from the germline V gene are LNHDA and SQIVND (reference sequence). V was pared by 5 bases and J by 7 bases, with 12 bases of the junction left unmatched. CDR3 length: 16 residues. CDR3: CASSSSGAGGRNEQFF. CDR3 sequence (DNA): TGTGCCAGTAGTTCCTCCGGGGCGGGAGGGCGAAATGAGCAGTTCTTC.

The chain's CDR3 is CASSSDRGGTKNIQYF. In DNA form, the CDR3 reads TGTGCCAGCAGTTCGGACAGGGGGGGAACCAAAAACATTCAGTACTTC. The V and J genes are TRBV27 and TRBJ2-4; 10 positions agree with TRBD1. V shed 4 bases and J 2 bases; nucleotides not matched to a gene: 5. CDR1 and CDR2 (germline): MNHEY, SMNVEV (reference sequence). The CDR3 is 16 residues long.

The chain links TRBV2 to TRBJ2-5; D remains unclear. V was clipped by 0 bases and J by 6 bases, with 11 bases between them. This CDR3 is 14 amino acids long. Germline V gene lookup returns CDR1 SNHLY and CDR2 FYNNEI. CDR3 coding DNA: TGTGCCAGCAGTGAAGCCCCAAGGATTCAGACCCAGTACTTC. It codes for CASSEAPRIQTQYF.

The gene calls are TRBV4-1 and TRBJ1-1, with TRBD1 matching 8 bases. Germline CDR1 and CDR2: MGHRA and YSYEKL. This CDR3 has 19 residues. The trim removed 0 bases at V and 4 bases at J, leaving 16 bases unmatched. CDR3 coding DNA: TGCGCCAGCAGCCAAGATCTGGGCTACAGGGGGGTCTGGAGCACTGAAGCTTTCTTT. Translation: CASSQDLGYRGVWSTEAFF.

The chain employs TRBV7-9 and TRBJ1-4; D remains unclear. Germline CDR1 SEHNR, CDR2 FQNEAQ (reference sequence). The CDR3 is 16 residues long. The ends were cut back, 5 bases at V and 0 bases at J, with 13 bases in the middle. The CDR3 here is CASSALSGATNEKLFF. For the CDR3, the DNA is TGTGCCAGCAGCGCACTATCGGGAGCAACTAATGAAAAACTGTTTTTT.